Listed here are 10 T cell receptor beta chains from one sample, sequenced in a study of sequential checkpoint blockade in melanoma. Some clones are missing from TCRdb's copy, which holds only in-frame ones; the method was immunoSEQ multiplex PCR. The sample records about 6,000 clones, around a fifth being singletons. The treatment is: randomized to nivolumab then ipilimumab (arm A) or the reverse (arm B). This specimen consisted of tumor tissue (inferred from file names), obtained from a patient given nivolumab and ipilimumab in sequence. The receptor source for this set is a human donor with melanoma.

CDR3 in DNA: TGTGCCAGCAGTTTAGCCAACAGGGATCATGAGCAGTTCTTC. It codes for CASSLANRDHEQFF. The genes are TRBV28 and TRBJ2-1; maybe TRBD1 (6 bases). V was clipped by 2 bases and J by 8 bases, with 13 bases between them. CDR1 is MDHEN and CDR2 is SYDVKM in the germline V gene. The CDR3 consists of 14 residues. Full variable domain (missing parts from reference TRBV28 and TRBJ2-1): DVKVTQSSRYLVKRTGEKVFLECVQDMDHENMFWYRQDPGLGLRLIYFSYDVKMKEKGDIPEGYSVSREKKERFSLILESASTNQTSMYLCASSLANRDHEQFFGPGTRLTVL.

The V gene is TRBV6-8, the J gene TRBJ2-7; D is unresolved. V shed 5 bases and J shed 3 bases, with 8 bases lying between them. Germline assignment: CDR1 MNHGY and CDR2 SAAAGT. CDR3 length: 12 amino acids. The CDR3 protein is CASSRSGYEQYF. In DNA form, the CDR3 reads TGTGCCAGCAGTCGCTCGGGCTACGAGCAGTACTTC.

The chain joins TRBV11-3 to TRBJ2-3, with D perhaps TRBD1 (7 bases). V gave up 5 bases and J gave up 5 bases, with 14 bases separating them. CDR1 is SGHNT, CDR2 YENEEA, per germline. This CDR3 is 14 amino acids long. The DNA for the CDR3 is TGTGCCAGCAGCCCAGGGGGGAGCGGAGATACGCAGTATTTT. Translation gives CASSPGGSGDTQYF.

This clone came up a few times. The chain recombines TRBV11-3 with TRBJ2-5; 7 nucleotides match TRBD2. The germline V gene has CDR1 SGHNT and CDR2 YENEEA. The CDR3 is made up of 16 amino acids. The V and J ends lost 0 bases and 5 bases, in that order; junction bases with no gene match: 9. CDR3 loop: CASSLDWGGPRETQYF. CDR3 in DNA: TGTGCCAGCAGCTTAGACTGGGGGGGACCAAGGGAGACCCAGTACTTC.

There are many counts of this clone. The genes are TRBV2 and TRBJ2-1, with 10 bases lining up with TRBD2. The CDR3 contains 16 residues. The trim removed 4 bases at V and 5 bases at J, leaving 8 bases unmatched. Germline V gene data show CDR1 as SNHLY and CDR2 as FYNNEI. The CDR3: CASSVESGRGDNEQFF. The CDR3 DNA is TGTGCCAGCAGTGTGGAAAGCGGGAGGGGTGACAATGAGCAGTTCTTC. The full variable domain, completed using reference TRBV2 and TRBJ2-1, is EPEVTQTPSHQVTQMGQEVILRCVPISNHLYFYWYRQILGQKVEFLVSFYNNEISEKSEIFDDQFSVERPDGSNFTLKIRSTKLEDSAMYFCASSVESGRGDNEQFFGPGTRLTVL.

The chain carries TRBV15 and TRBJ1-1, with D possibly TRBD1 on 6 matching bases. The ends were cut back, 2 bases at V and 2 bases at J, with 18 bases in the middle. Germline CDR1 LNHNV, CDR2 YYDKDF (reference sequence). CDR3 length equals 17 residues. CDR3 loop: CATSRWAIRGLNTEAFF. In nucleotides, the CDR3 is TGTGCCACCAGCAGATGGGCTATCCGGGGGCTCAACACTGAAGCTTTCTTT.

The chain couples TRBV15 to TRBJ2-5; TRBD2 aligns across 7 bases. V shed 2 bases, J shed 5 bases, and the junction held 8 bases outside the gene matches. The CDR3 is 15 amino acids. The germline V gene has CDR1 LNHNV and CDR2 YYDKDF (reference sequence). The CDR3 nucleotides read TGTGCCACCAGCAGAAATCTAAGGGAGGGGGAGACCCAGTACTTC. Protein sequence: CATSRNLREGETQYF.

The table lists this clone with a few counts. The rearrangement links TRBV6-8 to TRBJ2-7; 7 bases map to TRBD2. Trimming removed 7 bases from V and 0 bases from J; junction bases left unmatched: 6. The germline V gene encodes CDR1 MNHGY and CDR2 SAAAGT. The CDR3 totals 14 residues. CDR3 DNA sequence: TGTGCCAGCAATTTGGGAGGGAGCTCCTACGAGCAGTACTTC. Its protein is CASNLGGSSYEQYF.

By share of the sample, this clone is medium-sized (0.01 to 0.1%). The rearrangement joins TRBV6-8 to TRBJ1-1, with D unclear. V was cut by 7 bases and J by 3 bases, with 9 bases left in between. Germline CDR1 reads MNHGY; CDR2 reads SAAAGT. The CDR3 runs to 12 residues. The CDR3: CASTLRHTEAFF. The CDR3 nucleotides are TGTGCCAGCACCTTAAGGCACACTGAAGCTTTCTTT.

This clone was observed a handful of times. The genes are TRBV6-8 and TRBJ1-2; D unresolved. CDR1 MNHGY and CDR2 SAAAGT come from the germline V gene. The V gene lost 10 bases and the J gene lost 8 bases, with 23 bases spanning the gap. This CDR3 contains 14 residues. The CDR3 coding sequence is TGTGCCACCTGGACCGCCTTAACACAAGGAGGCTACACCTTC. Residues: CATWTALTQGGYTF.